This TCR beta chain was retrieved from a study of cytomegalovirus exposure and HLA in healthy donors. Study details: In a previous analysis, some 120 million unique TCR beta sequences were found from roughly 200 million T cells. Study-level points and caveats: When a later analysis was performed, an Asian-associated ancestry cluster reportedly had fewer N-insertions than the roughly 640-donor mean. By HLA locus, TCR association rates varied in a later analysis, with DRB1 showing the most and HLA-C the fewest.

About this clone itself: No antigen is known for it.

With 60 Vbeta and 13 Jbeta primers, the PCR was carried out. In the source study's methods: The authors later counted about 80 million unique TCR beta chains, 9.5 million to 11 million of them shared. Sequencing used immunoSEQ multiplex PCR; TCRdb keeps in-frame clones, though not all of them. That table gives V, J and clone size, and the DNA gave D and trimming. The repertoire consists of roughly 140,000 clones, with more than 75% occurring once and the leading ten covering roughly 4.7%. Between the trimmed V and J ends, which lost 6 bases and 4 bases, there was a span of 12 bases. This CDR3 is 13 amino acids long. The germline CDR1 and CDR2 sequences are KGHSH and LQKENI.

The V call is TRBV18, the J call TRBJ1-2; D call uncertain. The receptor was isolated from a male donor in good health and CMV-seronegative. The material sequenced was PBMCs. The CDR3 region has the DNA TGTGCCAGCTCTACCGGGTCCTTCTATGGCTACACCTTC. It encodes CASSTGSFYGYTF. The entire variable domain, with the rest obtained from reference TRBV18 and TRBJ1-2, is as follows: NAGVMQNPRHLVRRRGQEARLRCSPMKGHSHVYWYRQLPEEGLKFMVYLQKENIIDESGMPKERFSAEFPKEGPSILRIQQVVRGDSAAYFCASSTGSFYGYTFGSGTRLTVV.